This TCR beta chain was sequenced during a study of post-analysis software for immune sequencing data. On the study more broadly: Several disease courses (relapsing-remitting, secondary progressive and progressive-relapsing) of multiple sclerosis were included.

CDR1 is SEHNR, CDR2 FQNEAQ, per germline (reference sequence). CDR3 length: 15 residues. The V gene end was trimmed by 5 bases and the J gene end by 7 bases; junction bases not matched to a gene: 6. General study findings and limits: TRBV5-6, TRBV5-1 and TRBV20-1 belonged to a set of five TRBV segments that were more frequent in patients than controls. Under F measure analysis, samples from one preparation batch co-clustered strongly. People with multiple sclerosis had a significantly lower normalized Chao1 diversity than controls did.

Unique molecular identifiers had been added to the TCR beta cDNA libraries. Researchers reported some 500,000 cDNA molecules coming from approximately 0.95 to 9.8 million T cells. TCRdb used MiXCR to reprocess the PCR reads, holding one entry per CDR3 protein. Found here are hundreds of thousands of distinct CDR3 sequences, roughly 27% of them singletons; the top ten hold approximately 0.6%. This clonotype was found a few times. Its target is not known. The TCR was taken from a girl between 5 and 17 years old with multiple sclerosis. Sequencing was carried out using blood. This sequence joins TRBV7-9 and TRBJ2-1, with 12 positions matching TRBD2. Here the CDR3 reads CASSNRLAGENEQFF. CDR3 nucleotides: TGTGCCAGCAGCAATAGACTAGCGGGAGAAAATGAGCAGTTCTTC.